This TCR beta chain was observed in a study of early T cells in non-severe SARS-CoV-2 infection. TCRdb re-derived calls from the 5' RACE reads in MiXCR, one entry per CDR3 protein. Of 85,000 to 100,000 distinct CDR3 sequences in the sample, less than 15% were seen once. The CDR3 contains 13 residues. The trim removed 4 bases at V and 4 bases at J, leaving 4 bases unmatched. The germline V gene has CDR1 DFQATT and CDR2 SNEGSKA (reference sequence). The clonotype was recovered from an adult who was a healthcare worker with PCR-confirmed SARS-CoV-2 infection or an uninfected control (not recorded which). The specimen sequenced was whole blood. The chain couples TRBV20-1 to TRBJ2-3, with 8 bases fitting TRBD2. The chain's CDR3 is CSAIGGGSDTQYF. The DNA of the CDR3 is TGCAGTGCTATCGGCGGGGGGTCAGATACGCAGTATTTT.